These T cell receptor beta chains were read from a single sample in a study of T cells in localized non-small cell lung cancer. Libraries were prepared by immunoSEQ multiplex PCR; TCRdb keeps only in-frame clonotypes and omits some of them. The table has 5,000 or so clones, roughly 36% seen once. Material: lung tumor tissue, obtained before any cancer treatment. These receptors were collected from a male donor at least 60 years old with stage I squamous cell lung carcinoma. Both conserved end residues are part of each CDR3. The D gene is left open where the match is weak. For some rows the clone size is stated as once, few or many, or as a class when expanded; others skip it.

V gene,J gene,D gene,clone size,CDR3 protein,CDR3 DNA
TRBV6-9,TRBJ2-2,NA,NA,CASTGTGELFF,TGTGCCAGCACGGGGACCGGGGAGCTGTTTTTT
TRBV28,TRBJ1-4,NA,NA,CASSSSHSTNEKLFF,TGTGCCAGCAGTTCCTCTCATTCAACTAATGAAAAACTGTTTTTT
TRBV9,TRBJ2-1,NA,NA,CASSLVLSYNEQFF,TGTGCCAGCAGTTTAGTGCTTTCCTACAATGAGCAGTTCTTC
TRBV19,TRBJ1-1,NA,few,CASNTKDRALGTEAFF,TGTGCCAGTAACACCAAGGACCGGGCCCTCGGCACTGAAGCTTTCTTT
TRBV30,TRBJ2-1,NA,NA,CAWRPGDSYNEQFF,TGTGCCTGGAGGCCAGGCGACAGCTACAATGAGCAGTTCTTC
TRBV19,TRBJ1-2,TRBD1,once,CASSEQGSQDYGYTF,TGTGCCAGTAGTGAACAGGGGTCCCAGGACTATGGCTACACCTTC
TRBV9,TRBJ1-1,NA,few,CASSADAGGKAEAFF,TGTGCCAGCAGCGCAGACGCCGGGGGCAAGGCCGAAGCTTTCTTT
TRBV6-8,TRBJ2-7,NA,few,CASSPRVPYEQYF,TGTGCCAGCAGTCCCCGGGTTCCCTACGAGCAGTACTTC
TRBV5-1,TRBJ2-7,TRBD1,NA,CASSFDRGDYEQYF,TGCGCCAGCAGCTTCGACAGGGGCGATTACGAGCAGTACTTC
TRBV5-1,TRBJ2-7,TRBD2,few,CASSLQGLAVNEQYF,TGCGCCAGCAGCTTGCAGGGACTAGCGGTAAACGAGCAGTACTTC
TRBV19,TRBJ2-2,NA,few,CASSIGGAPGELFF,TGTGCCAGTAGTATTGGGGGGGCACCCGGGGAGCTGTTTTTT
TRBV19,TRBJ2-3,TRBD2,NA,CASTRVGGGHRGDTQYF,TGTGCCAGTACCCGAGTCGGGGGGGGCCATCGAGGAGATACGCAGTATTTT
TRBV6-8,TRBJ2-6,TRBD1,medium-sized,CASSRGQSSGANVLTF,TGTGCCAGCAGTCGGGGACAGTCCTCTGGGGCCAACGTCCTGACTTTC